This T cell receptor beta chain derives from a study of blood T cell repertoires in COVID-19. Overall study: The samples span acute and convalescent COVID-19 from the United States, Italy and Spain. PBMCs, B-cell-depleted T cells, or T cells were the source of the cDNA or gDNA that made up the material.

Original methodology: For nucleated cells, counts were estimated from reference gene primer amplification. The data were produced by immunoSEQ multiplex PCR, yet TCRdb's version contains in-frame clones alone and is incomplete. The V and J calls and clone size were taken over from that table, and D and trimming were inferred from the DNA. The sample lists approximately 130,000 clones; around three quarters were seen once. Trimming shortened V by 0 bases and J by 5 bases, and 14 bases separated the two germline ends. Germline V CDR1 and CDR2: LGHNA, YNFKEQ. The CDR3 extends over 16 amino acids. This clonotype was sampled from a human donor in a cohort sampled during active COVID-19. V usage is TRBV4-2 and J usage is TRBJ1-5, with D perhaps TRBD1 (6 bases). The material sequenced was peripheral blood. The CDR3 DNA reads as TGTGCCAGCAGCCAAGATCTGTACAGGGCGGATCAGCCCCAGCATTTT. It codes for CASSQDLYRADQPQHF.